This TCR beta chain was sequenced during a study of cytomegalovirus exposure and HLA in healthy donors. Study-level points and caveats: According to a subsequent analysis, TCR clusters from the first cohort were inclined to appear together in the 120 or so validation repertoires. Reported performance of the classifier showed diagnosis of cytomegalovirus status with high specificity and sensitivity. Most TCR sequences were seen very rarely across donors, but some public TCRs occurred in many.

Trimming removed 8 bases from V and 5 bases from J, with 18 bases in between. Germline values: CDR1 MNHEY, CDR2 SVGAGI. CDR3 length: 14 amino acids. The assay was immunoSEQ multiplex PCR, and TCRdb's table has in-frame clones only and misses some. This sample has 250,000 to 300,000 clones, with around 90% found just once. Note on this clone: Its antigen remains unidentified.

The origin of this receptor is a woman between 18 and 30 years old in good health and CMV-seronegative. The sequencing input was PBMCs. This chain joins TRBV6-5 and TRBJ1-1; tentatively, D is TRBD1 (6 bases). The CDR3 sequence: CASRAQGTVTEAFF. CDR3 coding DNA: TGTGCCAGCCGGGCTCAGGGGACCGTGACTGAAGCTTTCTTT.